The 27 T cell receptor beta chains given below trace back to one sample, sequenced in a study of blood T cell repertoires in COVID-19 (dated by TCRdb to the early 2020s). Receptor libraries were prepared by the immunoSEQ multiplex PCR assay. In its TCRdb copy, this immuneACCESS table keeps in-frame sequences only and misses some clones. Where compared with another copy, unresolved V genes explain less than half of these, and the others have no known cause. This sample holds roughly 47,000 clones; 80% to 90% were observed only once. The biggest ten clones account for around 32% of the sample. The sequencing sample was made of peripheral blood. These receptor sequences come from an elderly woman with COVID-19, enrolled during active disease.

The J gene is TRBJ2-2, the V gene TRBV4-3; D possibly corresponds to TRBD2 (7 bases). V gave up 4 bases and J gave up 7 bases, with 16 bases separating them. In germline, CDR1 is LGHNA, CDR2 YSLEER. This CDR3 comprises 15 residues. In DNA, the CDR3 is TGCGCCAGCAGCCTAGGGCGGGGGCTGATCGGGGAGCTGTTTTTT. This translates into CASSLGRGLIGELFF.

The chain combines TRBV5-1 with TRBJ2-3, with 8 bases lining up with TRBD2. Germline loops: CDR1 SGHRS, CDR2 YFSETQ. CDR3 size: 14 residues. J gave up 4 bases and V 6 bases, and 7 bases lay outside the gene matches. DNA of the CDR3: TGCGCCAGCACGCAGCGGGAGACTTCAGATACGCAGTATTTT. Encoded protein: CASTQRETSDTQYF.

The V gene is TRBV6-2 or TRBV6-3, the J gene TRBJ2-3, with D perhaps TRBD1 (5 bases). The CDR3 is 15 residues long. Germline V gene lookup returns CDR1 MNHEY and CDR2 SVGEGT. V was pared by 5 bases and J by 0 bases, with 12 bases between. CDR3 sequence reads: CASSPDRTSTDTQYF. DNA of the CDR3: TGTGCCAGCAGTCCCGACAGAACTAGCACAGATACGCAGTATTTT.

The J gene is TRBJ2-1, the V gene TRBV10-3; D remains ambiguous. The CDR3 consists of 12 residues. Germline V lookup: CDR1 ENHRY, CDR2 SYGVKD. Deletions cut 2 bases from V and 4 bases from J, with 3 bases between. The CDR3 sequence: CAISETYNEQFF. CDR3 DNA sequence: TGTGCCATCAGTGAGACTTACAATGAGCAGTTCTTC.

The table lists this clone with a few counts. This chain joins TRBV5-1 and TRBJ2-7, with TRBD1 matching over 9 bases. V lost 5 bases, J lost 1 base, and 4 bases stayed unmatched. Germline CDR1 and CDR2: SGHRS and YFSETQ. The CDR3 loop spans 14 amino acids. The CDR3 DNA sequence: TGCGCCAGCAGTACCGGGACAGGGTCCTACGAGCAGTACTTC. Protein sequence: CASSTGTGSYEQYF. Variable domain in full (rest from reference TRBV5-1 and TRBJ2-7): KAGVTQTPRYLIKTRGQQVTLSCSPISGHRSVSWYQQTPGQGLQFLFEYFSETQRNKGNFPGRFSGRQFSNSRSEMNVSTLELGDSALYLCASSTGTGSYEQYFGPGTRLTVT.

The V gene is TRBV6-4, the J gene TRBJ2-2, with 7 bases lining up with TRBD2. V gave up 3 bases and J gave up 4 bases; unmatched junction bases: 8. The CDR3 contains 16 residues. Germline CDR1 is MRHNA and CDR2 is SNTAGT. This CDR3 reads CASSDGAGDGTGELFF. The CDR3 DNA sequence: TGTGCCAGCAGTGATGGGGCGGGAGATGGCACCGGGGAGCTGTTTTTT.

The chain has TRBV13 and TRBJ1-2; 10 positions match TRBD1. Germline CDR1 is PRHDT and CDR2 is FYEKMQ (reference sequence). The ends lost 2 bases at V and 8 bases at J; junction bases unmatched: 17. This CDR3 has 18 amino acids. CDR3 residues: CASSLSGTGVLYGAGYTF. As DNA, the CDR3 is TGTGCCAGCAGCTTATCAGGGACAGGGGTTCTTTATGGGGCCGGCTACACCTTC.

This clone was seen once. This rearrangement joins TRBV7-9 to TRBJ1-1, with 8 bases identical to TRBD1. Trimming at V came to 5 bases and at J to 1 base, leaving 9 bases not matched to a gene. The germline gives CDR1 SEHNR, CDR2 FQNEAQ (reference sequence). There are 16 residues in the CDR3. In DNA, the CDR3 is TGTGCCAGCAGCCCAGGACAGGGAAGAGGGAACACTGAAGCTTTCTTT. It is translated as CASSPGQGRGNTEAFF.

The rearrangement links TRBV19 to TRBJ1-1; possible D gene TRBD1, 6 bases. The CDR3 runs 14 residues. With 2 bases removed from V and 4 bases from J, the gap between germline ends came to 11 bases. Germline CDR1 reads LNHDA; CDR2 reads SQIVND (reference sequence). CDR3 protein: CASSIRQGTTEAFF. CDR3 coding DNA: TGTGCCAGTAGTATACGTCAGGGGACCACTGAAGCTTTCTTT.

The chain recombines TRBV7-8 with TRBJ2-4, with TRBD1 identical over 7 bases. The CDR3 is made up of 14 amino acids. From germline, CDR1 is SGHVS and CDR2 FQNEAQ. V dropped 7 bases and J dropped 6; count of bases not matched to a gene: 9. The CDR3 nucleotides are TGTGCCAGCAACCCAGGTTCAGGGGGAAACATTCAGTACTTC. As protein: CASNPGSGGNIQYF.

This chain links TRBV7-9 with TRBJ2-2; 10 nucleotides align to TRBD1. CDR3 length: 18 amino acids. Germline CDR1 is SEHNR and CDR2 is FQNEAQ (reference sequence). The J segment lost 2 bases and the V segment lost 5 bases, leaving 11 bases of the junction unmatched. CDR3 bases: TGTGCCAGCAGCCCACTTCCGACAGGGGGCCGTAACACCGGGGAGCTGTTTTTT. Encoded protein: CASSPLPTGGRNTGELFF.

In its sample, this clone was seen a few times. The chain is built from TRBV12-3 or TRBV12-4 and TRBJ1-1; D is undetermined. The CDR3 is 12 residues long. V lost 4 bases and J 7 bases, leaving 10 bases between the germline ends. Here the CDR3 DNA reads TGTGCCAGCAGTTACCCTTTTAGTGAAGCTTTCTTT. Its translation: CASSYPFSEAFF.

This chain joins TRBV18 and TRBJ1-2, with 9 bases aligning to TRBD1. The length of the CDR3 is 16 residues. Germline trimming cut 6 bases from V and 0 bases from J; bases unmatched to any gene: 8. Germline-derived CDR1 and CDR2 are KGHSH and LQKENI. DNA of the CDR3: TGTGCCAGCTCCTCTACGGGACAGGGATCTAACTATGGCTACACCTTC. Protein: CASSSTGQGSNYGYTF.

The CDR3 spells CSVEAGNTQYF. The CDR3 coding sequence is TGCAGCGTTGAAGCGGGAAACACGCAGTATTTT. This chain uses TRBV29-1 with TRBJ2-3; TRBD2 is a possible D gene (5 bases). The CDR3 loop spans 11 amino acids. The germline V gene has CDR1 SQVTM and CDR2 ANQGSEA. V was trimmed by 1 base and J by 9 bases, leaving 8 bases between them.

The genes are TRBV4-1 and TRBJ1-2; 10 bases agree with TRBD1. From germline, CDR1 is MGHRA and CDR2 YSYEKL. V shed 3 bases, J shed 2 bases, and the junction held 12 bases outside the gene matches. The CDR3 spans 18 residues. The CDR3 loop reads CASSHPLDRGYLNYGYTF. In nucleotides, the CDR3 is TGCGCCAGCAGCCACCCCTTGGACAGGGGGTATTTGAACTATGGCTACACCTTC.

This clone was observed a handful of times. The gene calls are TRBV27 and TRBJ1-2; the D gene is possibly TRBD1 (6 bases). CDR1 and CDR2 (germline): MNHEY, SMNVEV (reference sequence). The V end lost 2 bases, the J end lost 1 base, and 14 bases lay between the germline ends. This CDR3 region has 16 residues. Here the CDR3 reads CASSLAQGLGNYGYTF. CDR3 bases: TGTGCCAGCAGTTTAGCCCAGGGGTTAGGTAACTATGGCTACACCTTC.

This clone was recorded only once. This chain links TRBV18 with TRBJ2-3, with 8 bases aligning to TRBD2. The V gene's germline CDR1 is KGHSH and CDR2 LQKENI. The CDR3 consists of 18 residues. The junction had 15 bases not matched to a gene; V was cut back by 6 bases and J by 1 base. This CDR3 reads CASSLVVGGGRRTDTQYF. The CDR3 bases are TGTGCCAGCTCTCTTGTTGTTGGCGGGGGGCGTCGCACAGATACGCAGTATTTT.

The chain links TRBV6-2 or TRBV6-3 to TRBJ2-1; tentatively, D is TRBD2 (6 bases). V was clipped by 5 bases and J by 0 bases, with 14 bases between them. Germline CDR1 MNHEY, CDR2 SVGEGT. The CDR3 length is 16 residues. Here the CDR3 DNA reads TGTGCCAGCAGTATCCGAGGGAGGAACTCCTACAATGAGCAGTTCTTC. Translation gives CASSIRGRNSYNEQFF.

The chain joins TRBV27 to TRBJ1-2; D is unresolved. CDR3 size: 13 residues. Looked up from germline, CDR1 is MNHEY and CDR2 is SMNVEV (reference sequence). Trimming shortened V by 5 bases and J by 4 bases, and 11 bases separated the two germline ends. The CDR3 sequence: CASSAAPSYGYTF. The CDR3 DNA follows: TGTGCCAGCAGTGCCGCGCCTTCCTATGGCTACACCTTC.

The V and J genes are TRBV19 and TRBJ2-2, with TRBD2 identical over 8 bases. Germline V gives CDR1 LNHDA, CDR2 SQIVND (reference sequence). There are 16 residues in the CDR3. Trimming cost V 4 bases and J 0 bases; bases outside gene matches: 4. The CDR3 region is CASSNPAGANTGELFF. The CDR3 DNA follows: TGTGCCAGTAGTAATCCAGCGGGGGCGAACACCGGGGAGCTGTTTTTT.

The CDR3 sequence: CASSETSLEQYF. The CDR3 bases are TGTGCCAGCAGTGAGACTAGCCTCGAGCAGTACTTC. V is TRBV2 and J is TRBJ2-7; 7 nucleotides match TRBD2. This CDR3 region has 12 residues. V dropped 3 bases and J dropped 6; count of bases not matched to a gene: 2. The germline gives CDR1 SNHLY, CDR2 FYNNEI.

The V and J genes are TRBV5-1 and TRBJ1-2; 7 nucleotides agree with TRBD1. The CDR3 extends over 14 amino acids. The V gene end was trimmed by 2 bases and the J gene end by 7 bases; junction bases not matched to a gene: 8. The germline CDR1 and CDR2 sequences are SGHRS and YFSETQ. CDR3: CASSLNDRASGYTF. CDR3 nucleotides: TGCGCCAGCAGCTTAAACGACAGGGCAAGTGGCTACACCTTC.

The V gene is TRBV6-1, the J gene TRBJ1-2; no clear D gene. Germline values: CDR1 MNHNS, CDR2 SASEGT. V was trimmed by 3 bases and J by 9 bases, leaving 11 bases between them. The CDR3 contains 12 residues. In DNA form, the CDR3 reads TGTGCCAGCAGTGATGCGGTGAGCCGCTACACCTTC. Its protein product is CASSDAVSRYTF.

This clone occurred once. The rearrangement links TRBV28 to TRBJ2-7, with 8 nucleotides matching TRBD2. With 5 bases clipped from V and 2 bases from J, the junction kept 8 bases outside the gene matches. Germline assignment: CDR1 MDHEN and CDR2 SYDVKM. This CDR3 is built from 15 residues. For the CDR3, the DNA is TGTGCCAGCAGTCATCAAAGCGGGAGACCCTACGAGCAGTACTTC. Protein product: CASSHQSGRPYEQYF. The full variable domain, in which reference TRBV28 and TRBJ2-7 provide the parts outside the CDR3, is DVKVTQSSRYLVKRTGEKVFLECVQDMDHENMFWYRQDPGLGLRLIYFSYDVKMKEKGDIPEGYSVSREKKERFSLILESASTNQTSMYLCASSHQSGRPYEQYFGPGTRLTVT.

This clone was observed a handful of times. The genes are TRBV5-6 and TRBJ2-7; D is uncertain. Germline CDR1 is SGHDT and CDR2 is YYEEEE. The CDR3 spans 11 residues. Trimming stripped 4 bases from V and 4 bases from J, with 6 bases between. The CDR3 nucleotides are TGTGCCAGCAGCGGCAAATACGAGCAGTACTTC. Translated, it gives CASSGKYEQYF.

The chain uses TRBV27 and TRBJ1-2; possible D gene TRBD1, 5 bases. The length of the CDR3 is 17 residues. Deletions cut 5 bases from V and 4 bases from J, with 23 bases between. The germline V gene has CDR1 MNHEY and CDR2 SMNVEV (reference sequence). DNA for the CDR3: TGTGCCAGCAGTCCCCCCTGGAGCAGGGATAGTATCTATGGCTACACCTTC. As protein: CASSPPWSRDSIYGYTF.

This clone was counted a single time. The chain employs TRBV6-1 and TRBJ1-6, with D maybe TRBD1 (5 bases). Between the trimmed V and J ends, which lost 1 base and 9 bases, there was a span of 19 bases. Germline V gene sequence: CDR1 MNHNS, CDR2 SASEGT. The CDR3 contains 17 residues. The DNA of the CDR3 is TGTGCCAGCAGTGAAGTTTCAGGGTTTGGGTCGGGTTCACCCCTCCACTTT. Translation gives CASSEVSGFGSGSPLHF.